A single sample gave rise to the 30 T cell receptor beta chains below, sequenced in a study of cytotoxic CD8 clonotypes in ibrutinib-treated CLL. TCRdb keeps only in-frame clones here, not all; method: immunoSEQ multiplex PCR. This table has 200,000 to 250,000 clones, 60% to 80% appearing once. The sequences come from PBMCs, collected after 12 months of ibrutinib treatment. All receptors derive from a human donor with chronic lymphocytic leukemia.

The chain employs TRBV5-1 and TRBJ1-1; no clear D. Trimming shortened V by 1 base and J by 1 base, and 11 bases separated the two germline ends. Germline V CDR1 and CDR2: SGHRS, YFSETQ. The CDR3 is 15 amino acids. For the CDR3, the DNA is TGCGCCAGCAGCTTGATTGGCGGGGAGAACACTGAAGCTTTCTTT. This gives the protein CASSLIGGENTEAFF.

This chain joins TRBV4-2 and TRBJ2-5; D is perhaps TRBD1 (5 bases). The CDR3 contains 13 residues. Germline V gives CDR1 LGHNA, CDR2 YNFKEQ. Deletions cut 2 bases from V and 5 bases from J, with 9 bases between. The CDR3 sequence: CASSQQGWETQYF. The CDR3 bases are TGTGCCAGCAGCCAACAGGGTTGGGAGACCCAGTACTTC.

The CDR3 here is CASSFSLAGLTYEQYF. Here the CDR3 DNA reads TGTGCCAGCAGTTTCTCGTTAGCGGGACTTACCTACGAGCAGTACTTC. The V gene is TRBV28, the J gene TRBJ2-7; 8 bases line up with TRBD2. V was pared by 3 bases and J by 2 bases, with 9 bases of the junction left unmatched. Germline V lookup: CDR1 MDHEN, CDR2 SYDVKM. CDR3 length: 16 amino acids.

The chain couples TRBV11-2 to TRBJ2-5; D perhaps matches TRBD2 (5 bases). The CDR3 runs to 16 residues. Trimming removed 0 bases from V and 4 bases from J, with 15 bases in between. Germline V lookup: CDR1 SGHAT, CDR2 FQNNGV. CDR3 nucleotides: TGTGCCAGCAGCTTAGAGCGGGCAGCTACTCGAGAGACCCAGTACTTC. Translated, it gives CASSLERAATRETQYF.

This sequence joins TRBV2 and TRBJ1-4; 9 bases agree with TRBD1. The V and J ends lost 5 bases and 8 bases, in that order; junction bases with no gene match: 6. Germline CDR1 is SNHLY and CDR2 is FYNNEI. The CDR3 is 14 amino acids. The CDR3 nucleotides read TGTGCCAGCAGTTTACAGGGGGCCGAGGAAAAACTGTTTTTT. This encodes CASSLQGAEEKLFF.

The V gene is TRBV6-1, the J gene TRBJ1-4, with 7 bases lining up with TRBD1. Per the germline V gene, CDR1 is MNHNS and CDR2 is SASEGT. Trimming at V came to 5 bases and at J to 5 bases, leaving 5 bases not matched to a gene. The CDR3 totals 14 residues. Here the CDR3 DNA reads TGTGCCAGCAGTCGACAGGGCGAGAATGAAAAACTGTTTTTT. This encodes CASSRQGENEKLFF.

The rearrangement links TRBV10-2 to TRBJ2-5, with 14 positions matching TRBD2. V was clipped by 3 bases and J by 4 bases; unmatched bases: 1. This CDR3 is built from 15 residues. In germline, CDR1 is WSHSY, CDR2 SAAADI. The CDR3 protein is CASSDGLAGGETQYF. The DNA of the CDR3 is TGCGCCAGCAGTGATGGACTAGCGGGAGGAGAGACCCAGTACTTC.

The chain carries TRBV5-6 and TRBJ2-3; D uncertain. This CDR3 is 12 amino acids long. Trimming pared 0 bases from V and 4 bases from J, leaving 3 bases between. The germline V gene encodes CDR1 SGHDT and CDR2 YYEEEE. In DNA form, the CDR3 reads TGTGCCAGCAGCTTGGCCGCAGATACGCAGTATTTT. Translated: CASSLAADTQYF.

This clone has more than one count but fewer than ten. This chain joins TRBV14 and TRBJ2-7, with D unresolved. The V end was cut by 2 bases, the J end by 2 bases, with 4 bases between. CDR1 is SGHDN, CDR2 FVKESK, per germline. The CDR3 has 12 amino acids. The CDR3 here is CASSQLTYEQYF. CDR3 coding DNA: TGTGCCAGCAGCCAATTGACCTACGAGCAGTACTTC.

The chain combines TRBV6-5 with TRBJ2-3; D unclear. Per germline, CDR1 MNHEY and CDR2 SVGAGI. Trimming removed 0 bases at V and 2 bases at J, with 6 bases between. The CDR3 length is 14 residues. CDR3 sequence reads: CASSYSRATDTQYF. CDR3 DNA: TGTGCCAGCAGTTACTCTAGGGCCACAGATACGCAGTATTTT.

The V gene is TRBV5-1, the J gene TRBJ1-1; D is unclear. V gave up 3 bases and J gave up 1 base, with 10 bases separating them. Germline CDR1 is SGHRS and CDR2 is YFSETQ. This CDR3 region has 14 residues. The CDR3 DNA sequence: TGCGCCAGCAGCTCACAAGGAAGGAACACTGAAGCTTTCTTT. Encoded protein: CASSSQGRNTEAFF.

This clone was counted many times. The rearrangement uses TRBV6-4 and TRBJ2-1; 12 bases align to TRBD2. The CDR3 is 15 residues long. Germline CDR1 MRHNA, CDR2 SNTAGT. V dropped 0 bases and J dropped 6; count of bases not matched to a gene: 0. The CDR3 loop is CASSDSTSGSNEQFF. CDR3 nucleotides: TGTGCCAGCAGTGACTCGACTAGCGGGAGCAATGAGCAGTTCTTC.

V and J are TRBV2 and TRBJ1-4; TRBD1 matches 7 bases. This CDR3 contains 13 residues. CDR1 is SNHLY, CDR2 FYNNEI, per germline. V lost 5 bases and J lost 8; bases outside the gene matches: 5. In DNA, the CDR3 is TGTGCCAGCAGTAACAGGGGTTACGAAAAACTGTTTTTT. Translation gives CASSNRGYEKLFF.

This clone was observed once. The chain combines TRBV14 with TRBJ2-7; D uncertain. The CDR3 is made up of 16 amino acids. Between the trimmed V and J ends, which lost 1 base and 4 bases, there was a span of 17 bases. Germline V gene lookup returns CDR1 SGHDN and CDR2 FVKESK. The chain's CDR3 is CASSQVRTTNRYEQYF. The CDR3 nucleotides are TGTGCCAGCAGCCAAGTGCGAACTACGAATCGTTACGAGCAGTACTTC. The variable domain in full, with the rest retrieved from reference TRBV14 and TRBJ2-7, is EAGVTQFPSHSVIEKGQTVTLRCDPISGHDNLYWYRRVMGKEIKFLLHFVKESKQDESGMPNNRFLAERTGGTYSTLKVQPAELEDSGVYFCASSQVRTTNRYEQYFGPGTRLTVT.

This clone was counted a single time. CDR3 DNA: TGTGCCAGCAGCTCGGTGGGGTACGGCTATGGCTACACCTTC. Amino acids: CASSSVGYGYGYTF. The chain carries TRBV27 and TRBJ1-2; D gene unclear. Germline CDR1 is MNHEY and CDR2 is SMNVEV (reference sequence). Trimming left V 6 bases short and J 4 bases short, with 15 bases between. The CDR3 is 14 amino acids.

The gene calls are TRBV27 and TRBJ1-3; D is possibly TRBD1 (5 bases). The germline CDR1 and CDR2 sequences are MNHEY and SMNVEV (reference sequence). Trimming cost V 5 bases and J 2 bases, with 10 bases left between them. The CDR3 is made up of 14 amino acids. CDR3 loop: CASSPRGAGNTIYF. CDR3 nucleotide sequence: TGTGCCAGCAGTCCTCGGGGGGCTGGAAACACCATATATTTT.

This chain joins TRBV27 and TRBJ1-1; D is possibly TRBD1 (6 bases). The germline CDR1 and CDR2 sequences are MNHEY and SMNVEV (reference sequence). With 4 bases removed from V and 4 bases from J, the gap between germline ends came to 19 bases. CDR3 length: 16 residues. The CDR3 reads CASSSRQDMGVTEAFF. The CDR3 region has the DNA TGTGCCAGCAGTTCTAGACAGGATATGGGTGTCACTGAAGCTTTCTTT.

CDR3 nucleotide sequence: TGTGCCAGCAGCAATAAAGGGTGTGGGACCGGGGAGCTGTTTTTT. The encoded protein is CASSNKGCGTGELFF. The chain couples TRBV21-1 to TRBJ2-2. TRBV21-1 is given as a pseudogene. The CDR3 is 15 amino acids.

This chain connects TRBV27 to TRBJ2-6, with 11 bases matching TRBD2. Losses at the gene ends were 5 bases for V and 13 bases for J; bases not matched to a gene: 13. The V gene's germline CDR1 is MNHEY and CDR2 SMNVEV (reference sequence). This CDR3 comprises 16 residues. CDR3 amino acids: CASSPPTGTSGRVLTF. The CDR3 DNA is TGTGCCAGCAGTCCACCAACCGGGACTAGCGGACGGGTCCTGACTTTC.

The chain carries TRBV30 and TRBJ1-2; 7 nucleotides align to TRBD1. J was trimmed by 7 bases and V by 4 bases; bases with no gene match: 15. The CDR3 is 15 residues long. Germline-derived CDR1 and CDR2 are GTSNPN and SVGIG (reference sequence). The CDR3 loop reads CAWNSGTALYGGYTF. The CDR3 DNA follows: TGTGCCTGGAATTCCGGGACAGCCCTTTATGGTGGCTACACCTTC.

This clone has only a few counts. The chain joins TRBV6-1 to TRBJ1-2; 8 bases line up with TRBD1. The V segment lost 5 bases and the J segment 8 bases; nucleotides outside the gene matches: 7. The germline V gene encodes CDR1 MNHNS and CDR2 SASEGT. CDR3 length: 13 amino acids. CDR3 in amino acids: CASSRQGREGYTF. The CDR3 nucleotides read TGTGCCAGCAGTAGACAGGGGCGAGAAGGCTACACCTTC.

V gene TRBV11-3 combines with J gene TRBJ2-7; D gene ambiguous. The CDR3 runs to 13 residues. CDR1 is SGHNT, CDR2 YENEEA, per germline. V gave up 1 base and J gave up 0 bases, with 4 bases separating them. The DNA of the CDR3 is TGTGCCAGCAGCTTAGGGCACTCCTACGAGCAGTACTTC. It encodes CASSLGHSYEQYF. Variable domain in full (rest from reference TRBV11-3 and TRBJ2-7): EAGVVQSPRYKIIEKKQPVAFWCNPISGHNTLYWYLQNLGQGPELLIRYENEEAVDDSQLPKDRFSAERLKGVDSTLKIQPAELGDSAVYLCASSLGHSYEQYFGPGTRLTVT.

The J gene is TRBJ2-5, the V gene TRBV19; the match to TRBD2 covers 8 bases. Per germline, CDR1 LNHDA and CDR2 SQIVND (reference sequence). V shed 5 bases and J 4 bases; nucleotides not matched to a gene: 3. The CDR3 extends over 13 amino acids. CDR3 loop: CASSGLARETQYF. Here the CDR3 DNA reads TGTGCCAGTAGTGGACTAGCTCGAGAGACCCAGTACTTC.

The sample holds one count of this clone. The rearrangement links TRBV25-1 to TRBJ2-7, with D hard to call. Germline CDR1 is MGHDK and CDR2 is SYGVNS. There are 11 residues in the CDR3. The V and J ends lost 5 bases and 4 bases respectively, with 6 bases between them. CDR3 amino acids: CASSPRYEQYF. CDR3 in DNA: TGTGCCAGCAGTCCTAGATACGAGCAGTACTTC.

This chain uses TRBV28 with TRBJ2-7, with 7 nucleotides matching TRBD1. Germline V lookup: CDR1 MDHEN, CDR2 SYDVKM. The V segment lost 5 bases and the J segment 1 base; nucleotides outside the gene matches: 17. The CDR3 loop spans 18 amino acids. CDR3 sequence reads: CASSPPPGQRTTSYEQYF. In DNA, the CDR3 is TGTGCCAGCAGTCCCCCCCCGGGACAGCGAACGACTTCCTACGAGCAGTACTTC.

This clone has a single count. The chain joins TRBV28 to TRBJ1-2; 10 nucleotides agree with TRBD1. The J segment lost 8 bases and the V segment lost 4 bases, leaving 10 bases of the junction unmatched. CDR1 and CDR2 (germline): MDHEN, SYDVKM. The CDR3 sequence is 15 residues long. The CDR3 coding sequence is TGTGCCAGCAGTTCGGGACAGGGGAGGGTTAGCGGCTACACCTTC. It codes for CASSSGQGRVSGYTF.

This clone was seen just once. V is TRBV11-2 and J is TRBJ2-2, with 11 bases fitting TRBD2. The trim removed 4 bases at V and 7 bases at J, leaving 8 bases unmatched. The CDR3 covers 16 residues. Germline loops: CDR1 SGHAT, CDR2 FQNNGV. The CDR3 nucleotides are TGTGCCAGCAGCTCGCAGACTAGCGGGATTAGCGGGGAGCTGTTTTTT. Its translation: CASSSQTSGISGELFF.

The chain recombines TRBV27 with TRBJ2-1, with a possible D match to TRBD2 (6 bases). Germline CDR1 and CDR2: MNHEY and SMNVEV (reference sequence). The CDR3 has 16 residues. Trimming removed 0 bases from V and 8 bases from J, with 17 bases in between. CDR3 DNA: TGTGCCAGCAGTTTATCGTTTGGGACCGGAGGGTATGAGCAGTTCTTC. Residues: CASSLSFGTGGYEQFF.

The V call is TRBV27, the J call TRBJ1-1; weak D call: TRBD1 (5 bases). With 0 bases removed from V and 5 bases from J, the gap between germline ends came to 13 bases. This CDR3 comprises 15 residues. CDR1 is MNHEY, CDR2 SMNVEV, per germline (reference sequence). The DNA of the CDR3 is TGTGCCAGCAGTTTATCGTCAGGGCGAGGGACTGAAGCTTTCTTT. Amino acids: CASSLSSGRGTEAFF.

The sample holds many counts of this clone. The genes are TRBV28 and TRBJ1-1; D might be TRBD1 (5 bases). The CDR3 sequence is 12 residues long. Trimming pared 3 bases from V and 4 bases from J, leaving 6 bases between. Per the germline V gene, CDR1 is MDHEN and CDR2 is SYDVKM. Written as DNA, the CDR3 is TGTGCCAGCAGTTTTGGGGGCACTGAAGCTTTCTTT. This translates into CASSFGGTEAFF.